The T cell receptor beta chain described here comes from a study of T-cell reconstitution after alpha-beta-depleted transplantation in children. Study-level points and caveats: After one year, T-cell counts and TCRbeta diversity mostly came from new T cells. Some patients' high day-60 TCRbeta diversity was traced to surviving recipient T cells and thymic progenitors. By about two months after transplant, alpha-beta T cells reportedly arose from several hundred graft clones that had expanded.

About this clonotype: Its antigen is as yet unknown.

Unique molecular identifiers tagged the TCRbeta library. Using its own MiXCR run on the PCR reads, TCRdb lists one record per CDR3 protein. The repertoire holds approximately 980,000 distinct CDR3 sequences, with around 30% as singletons. After removal of 3 bases from V and 5 bases from J, the junction contained 2 bases not matched to a gene. CDR3 length equals 13 residues. From germline, CDR1 is SGHNT and CDR2 YYREEE (reference sequence). The source material was PBMCs, mostly from graft donor cells, sampled 360 days after TCRalphabeta/CD19-depleted stem cell transplant. This chain joins TRBV5-4 and TRBJ2-1, with 7 bases that match TRBD2. This sequence originates from a boy younger than two who had a stem cell transplant for SCID, so the T cells may come from the graft donor. CDR3 residues: CASSWGGHNEQFF. For the CDR3, the DNA is TGTGCCAGCAGCTGGGGGGGACACAATGAGCAGTTCTTC. The whole variable domain, filled in from reference TRBV5-4 and TRBJ2-1, reads ETGVTQSPTHLIKTRGQQVTLRCSSQSGHNTVSWYQQALGQGPQFIFQYYREEENGRGNFPPRFSGLQFPNYSSELNVNALELDDSALYLCASSWGGHNEQFFGPGTRLTVL.